The rows below give T cell receptor beta chains drawn from one sample of a study of cytomegalovirus exposure and HLA in healthy donors. TCRdb keeps only in-frame clones here, not all; method: immunoSEQ multiplex PCR. The sample carries over 85,000 clones, approximately 90% recorded once. The sample taken for sequencing was PBMCs. Receptor source: a woman under 40 in good health and CMV-seropositive. CDR3s include the opening cysteine and the closing phenylalanine or tryptophan. The order of the fields is V gene, J gene, D gene, clone size, CDR3 protein, CDR3 DNA. A D gene is named only where the DNA matches it firmly. Expanded clones are given a class, and other clones once, few, many or no size at all.

TRBV19	TRBJ1-6	.	.	CASKGVGSNSPLHF	TGTGCCAGTAAGGGGGTAGGGTCCAATTCACCCCTCCACTTT
TRBV30	TRBJ2-7	.	.	CAWSVRSGNVEQYF	TGTGCCTGGAGTGTACGTAGCGGAAATGTTGAGCAGTACTTC
TRBV7-2	TRBJ2-6	.	.	CASSLAAGRGSGANVLTF	TGTGCCAGCAGCTTAGCCGCAGGACGGGGCTCTGGGGCCAACGTCCTGACTTTC
TRBV7-7	TRBJ2-5	.	.	CASSRWSGVRETQYF	TGTGCCAGCAGCCGCTGGTCGGGGGTTCGAGAGACCCAGTACTTC
TRBV28	TRBJ2-7	.	.	CASQDEEQYF	TGTGCCAGCCAGGATGAAGAGCAGTACTTC
TRBV2	TRBJ1-2	.	.	CASREQGGYGYTF	TGTGCCAGCAGGGAGCAGGGAGGCTATGGCTACACCTTC
TRBV6-5	TRBJ2-1	TRBD2	.	CASSYSLLAGVQKQFF	TGTGCCAGCAGTTACTCCCTACTAGCGGGGGTCCAGAAGCAGTTCTTC
TRBV30	TRBJ2-2	.	.	CANYRATGELFF	TGTGCCAATTACAGGGCCACCGGGGAGCTGTTTTTT
TRBV5-4	TRBJ2-4	.	.	CASSTDFYRDIQYF	TGTGCCAGCAGCACGGACTTCTATAGGGACATTCAGTACTTC
TRBV11-3	TRBJ2-3	TRBD1	many	CASSPRQGATDTQYF	TGTGCCAGCAGCCCAAGACAGGGGGCAACAGATACGCAGTATTTT
TRBV27	TRBJ2-3	TRBD2	.	CASSLASSGGRDDTQYF	TGTGCCAGCAGTTTAGCTTCTAGCGGGGGCCGGGATGATACGCAGTATTTT
TRBV6-1	TRBJ1-1	.	.	CASSEGWSTEAFF	TGTGCCAGCAGTGAAGGTTGGAGTACTGAAGCTTTCTTT
TRBV5-4	TRBJ2-2	TRBD2	.	CASSLDLAGTGELFF	TGTGCCAGCAGCTTGGACCTAGCGGGGACCGGGGAGCTGTTTTTT
TRBV6-4	TRBJ2-1	TRBD2	.	CASSGGGGDYNEQFF	TGTGCCAGCAGTGGAGGCGGGGGGGATTACAATGAGCAGTTCTTC
TRBV30	TRBJ1-3	.	once	CAWSVPKPWGNTIYF	TGTGCCTGGAGTGTACCGAAGCCTTGGGGAAACACCATATATTTT
TRBV30	TRBJ2-3	.	.	CAWSVLVADTQYF	TGTGCCTGGAGTGTACTGGTAGCCGATACGCAGTATTTT
TRBV5-4	TRBJ2-2	TRBD2	.	CASSLGLAGNTGELFF	TGTGCCAGCAGCTTGGGACTAGCGGGAAACACCGGGGAGCTGTTTTTT
TRBV9	TRBJ2-2	.	.	CASSVWSAGELFF	TGTGCCAGCAGCGTTTGGAGCGCCGGGGAGCTGTTTTTT
TRBV30	TRBJ2-7	.	once	CAWSRPQINQRDEQYF	TGTGCCTGGAGCCGTCCCCAGATAAACCAGCGGGACGAGCAGTACTTC
TRBV9	TRBJ2-1	.	.	CASSVEGREQFF	TGTGCCAGCAGCGTAGAAGGGAGGGAGCAGTTCTTC
TRBV7-3	TRBJ2-1	.	once	CASSSVAYNEQFF	TGTGCCAGCAGCTCGGTAGCGTACAATGAGCAGTTCTTC
TRBV7-9	TRBJ1-1	.	.	CASSLNVGSTEAFF	TGTGCCAGCAGCTTAAACGTAGGGAGCACTGAAGCTTTCTTT
TRBV30	TRBJ2-1	TRBD2	.	CAWSIGLAGGSEQFF	TGTGCCTGGAGCATCGGACTAGCGGGGGGGAGTGAGCAGTTCTTC
TRBV18	TRBJ2-5	.	.	CASSRTLQETQYF	TGTGCCAGCTCACGCACCCTACAAGAGACCCAGTACTTC
TRBV28	TRBJ2-4	TRBD1	.	CASSAKGQFKNIQYF	TGTGCCAGCAGTGCTAAGGGACAGTTCAAAAACATTCAGTACTTC
TRBV12-5	TRBJ2-7	TRBD2	.	CASGLVSAGLAVYEQYF	TGTGCTAGTGGTTTGGTAAGCGCAGGACTAGCGGTCTACGAGCAGTACTTC
TRBV6-4	TRBJ1-5	TRBD1	few	CASSDGRAGGHQPQHF	TGTGCCAGCAGTGACGGGCGGGCAGGGGGCCATCAGCCCCAGCATTTT
TRBV7-2	TRBJ2-7	TRBD1	.	CASSATGTGGIYEQYF	TGTGCCAGCAGCGCAACCGGGACAGGGGGCATCTACGAGCAGTACTTC
TRBV4-2	TRBJ2-5	.	.	CASSQVGGAETQYF	TGTGCCAGCAGCCAAGTTGGTGGGGCAGAGACCCAGTACTTC
TRBV19	TRBJ1-1	TRBD1	.	CASMPGTGGFAEAFF	TGTGCCAGTATGCCCGGGACAGGGGGTTTCGCTGAAGCTTTCTTT
TRBV12-5	TRBJ2-3	.	.	CASGLGRADTQYF	TGTGCTAGTGGTTTGGGCAGGGCAGATACGCAGTATTTT
TRBV9	TRBJ2-3	TRBD2	.	CASSVGIAGGRADTQYF	TGTGCCAGCAGCGTAGGCATAGCGGGAGGGCGGGCAGATACGCAGTATTTT
TRBV6-5	TRBJ2-1	.	.	CASSRTREILFF	TGTGCCAGCAGCAGGACGAGGGAGATTTTGTTCTTC
TRBV19	TRBJ2-2	TRBD1	.	CASKADRGTGELFF	TGTGCCAGTAAAGCGGACAGGGGTACCGGGGAGCTGTTTTTT
TRBV7-3	TRBJ2-3	TRBD1	.	CASSGTAADTQYF	TGTGCCAGCAGCGGGACAGCGGCGGATACGCAGTATTTT
TRBV5-6	TRBJ1-2	.	.	CASSLRGIYGYTF	TGTGCCAGCAGCTTGCGGGGGATCTATGGCTACACCTTC
TRBV5-3	TRBJ2-6	TRBD1	.	CARSPPGQGAQGANVLTF	TGTGCCAGAAGCCCTCCGGGACAGGGGGCGCAGGGGGCCAACGTCCTGACTTTC
TRBV2	TRBJ2-3	TRBD2	.	CASKVVGLAGGNTDTQYF	TGTGCCAGCAAGGTTGTGGGACTAGCGGGGGGGAACACAGATACGCAGTATTTT
TRBV5-6	TRBJ1-2	.	.	CASSLNSEGYTF	TGTGCCAGCAGCTTGAATTCTGAGGGCTACACCTTC
TRBV6-1	TRBJ2-2	.	.	CASSEIGRSGELFF	TGTGCCAGCAGTGAAATCGGTAGATCCGGGGAGCTGTTTTTT
TRBV28	TRBJ1-5	TRBD1	.	CASSAEDRGRQPQHF	TGTGCCAGCAGTGCAGAGGACAGGGGAAGACAGCCCCAGCATTTT
TRBV19	TRBJ2-7	.	.	CASSRADPYEQYF	TGTGCCAGTAGTAGGGCAGATCCTTACGAGCAGTACTTC
TRBV10-3	TRBJ2-7	.	.	CAISPGGDEQYF	TGTGCCATCAGCCCCGGAGGGGACGAGCAGTACTTC
TRBV7-4	TRBJ2-7	.	.	CASSLARDEQYF	TGTGCCAGCAGCTTAGCCCGGGACGAGCAGTACTTC
TRBV9	TRBJ2-5	.	.	CASSAGPQETQYF	TGTGCCAGCAGCGCAGGCCCTCAAGAGACCCAGTACTTC
TRBV5-5	TRBJ2-7	TRBD2	.	CASSLGLAEYEQYF	TGTGCCAGCAGCTTGGGACTAGCGGAATACGAGCAGTACTTC
TRBV5-6	TRBJ2-7	TRBD1	.	CASTRTGTYEQYF	TGTGCCAGCACCCGGACAGGAACATACGAGCAGTACTTC
TRBV11-2	TRBJ2-3	.	once	CASRLNFQETDTQYF	TGTGCCAGCAGGTTAAACTTTCAGGAAACAGATACGCAGTATTTT
TRBV14	TRBJ2-1	.	few	CASRTGTSSYNEQFF	TGTGCCAGCAGGACCGGGACAAGCTCCTACAATGAGCAGTTCTTC
TRBV13	TRBJ1-4	.	once	CASSLGDLLPPKATNEKLFF	TGTGCCAGCAGCTTAGGGGACTTACTACCGCCTAAGGCAACTAATGAAAAACTGTTTTTT
TRBV10-2	TRBJ2-3	TRBD2	.	CARRILAGFTDTQYF	TGCGCCCGCCGGATACTAGCGGGATTCACAGATACGCAGTATTTT
TRBV7-6	TRBJ2-7	.	once	CASSLSAAYEQYF	TGTGCCAGCAGCTTGAGTGCGGCCTACGAGCAGTACTTC
TRBV28	TRBJ1-6	TRBD1	.	CASSLVPRTGNAYNSPLHF	TGTGCCAGCAGTTTAGTCCCTCGGACAGGGAATGCCTATAATTCACCCCTCCACTTT
TRBV4-3	TRBJ2-2	.	.	CASSQGRAGELFF	TGCGCCAGCAGCCAAGGTCGGGCCGGGGAGCTGTTTTTT